The entry below gives a single TCR beta chain sequence along with its context. The antigen is undetermined. The data derive from a study of T cell responses to AZD1222 COVID-19 vaccine. General study points: Seropositivity was recorded at baseline in only a handful of AZD1222 recipients. Rises in breadth and depth of Spike-specific TCRs came after two AZD1222 doses. Scientists sampled the repertoires only once the peak T cell response had passed.

Assay used: immunoSEQ multiplex PCR; TCRdb lists only in-frame clones, some missing. The sample records 200,000 or so clones, more than 75% being singletons. This CDR3 contains 17 residues. The V and J ends lost 0 bases and 6 bases respectively, with 20 bases between them. Germline values: CDR1 LGHDT, CDR2 YNNKEL (reference sequence). The sequence was collected from an adult in good health. This sample comprised peripheral blood, obtained on day 0 of MenACWY control vaccination. The J gene is TRBJ1-2, the V gene TRBV3-1 (or the pseudogene TRBV3-2); D remains unclear. Written as DNA, the CDR3 is TGTGCCAGCAGCCAAGAAGTGTCCCCTCGGACGGAGGATGGCTACACCTTC. This codes for CASSQEVSPRTEDGYTF.